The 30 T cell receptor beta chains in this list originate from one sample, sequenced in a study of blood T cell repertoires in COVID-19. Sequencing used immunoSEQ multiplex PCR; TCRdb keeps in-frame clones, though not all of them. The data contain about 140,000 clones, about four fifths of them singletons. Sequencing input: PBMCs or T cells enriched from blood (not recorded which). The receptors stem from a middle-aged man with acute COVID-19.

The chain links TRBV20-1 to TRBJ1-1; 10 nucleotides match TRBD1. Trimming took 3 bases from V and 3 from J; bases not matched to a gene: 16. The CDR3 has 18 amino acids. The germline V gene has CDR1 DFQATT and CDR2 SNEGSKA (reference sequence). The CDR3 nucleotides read TGCAGTGCTAGTCCCGGGACAGGGGTAACGTTTATGGACACTGAAGCTTTCTTT. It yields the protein CSASPGTGVTFMDTEAFF.

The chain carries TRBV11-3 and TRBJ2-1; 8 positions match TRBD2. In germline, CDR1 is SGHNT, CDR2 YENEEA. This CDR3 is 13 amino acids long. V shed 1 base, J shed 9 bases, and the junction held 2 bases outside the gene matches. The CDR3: CASSLGRGAEQFF. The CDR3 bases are TGTGCCAGCAGCTTAGGGCGGGGGGCTGAGCAGTTCTTC.

The CDR3 protein is CASGLVDRDYGYTF. The CDR3 nucleotides are TGTGCTAGTGGTTTGGTCGACAGGGACTATGGCTACACCTTC. V gene TRBV12-5 combines with J gene TRBJ1-2; 7 positions match TRBD1. Germline CDR1 LGHNT, CDR2 FRNRAP. The CDR3 has 14 amino acids. V lost 0 bases and J lost 3; bases outside the gene matches: 1.

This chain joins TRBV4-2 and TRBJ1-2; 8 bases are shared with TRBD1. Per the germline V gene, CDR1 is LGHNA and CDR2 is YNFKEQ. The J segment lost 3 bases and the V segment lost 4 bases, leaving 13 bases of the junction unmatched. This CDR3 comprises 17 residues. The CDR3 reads CASSPPGQERWDYGYTF. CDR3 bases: TGTGCCAGCAGCCCCCCGGGACAGGAACGCTGGGACTATGGCTACACCTTC.

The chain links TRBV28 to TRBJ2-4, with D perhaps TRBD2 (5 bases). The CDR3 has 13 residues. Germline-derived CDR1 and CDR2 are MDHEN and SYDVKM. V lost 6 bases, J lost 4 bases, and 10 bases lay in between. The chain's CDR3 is CASRGRAKNIQYF. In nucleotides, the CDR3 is TGTGCCAGCAGAGGGCGGGCGAAAAACATTCAGTACTTC.

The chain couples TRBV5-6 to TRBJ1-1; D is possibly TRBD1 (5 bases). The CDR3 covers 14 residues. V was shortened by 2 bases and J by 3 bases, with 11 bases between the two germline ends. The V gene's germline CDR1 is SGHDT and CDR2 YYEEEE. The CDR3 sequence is CASSFNFRDTEAFF. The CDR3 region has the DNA TGTGCCAGCAGCTTTAATTTCAGGGACACTGAAGCTTTCTTT.

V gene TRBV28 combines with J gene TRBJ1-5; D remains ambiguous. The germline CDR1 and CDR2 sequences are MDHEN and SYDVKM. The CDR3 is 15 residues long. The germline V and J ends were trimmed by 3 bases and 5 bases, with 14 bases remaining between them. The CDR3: CASSLAGLAYQPQHF. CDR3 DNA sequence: TGTGCCAGCAGTTTGGCCGGCTTAGCTTATCAGCCCCAGCATTTT.

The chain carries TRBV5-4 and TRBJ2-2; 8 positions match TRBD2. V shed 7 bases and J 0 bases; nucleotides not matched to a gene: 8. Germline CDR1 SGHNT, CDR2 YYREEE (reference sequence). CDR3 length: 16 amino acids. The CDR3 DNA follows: TGTGCCAGCCGACCGGGGGGGCCCTCGAACACCGGGGAGCTGTTTTTT. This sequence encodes CASRPGGPSNTGELFF.

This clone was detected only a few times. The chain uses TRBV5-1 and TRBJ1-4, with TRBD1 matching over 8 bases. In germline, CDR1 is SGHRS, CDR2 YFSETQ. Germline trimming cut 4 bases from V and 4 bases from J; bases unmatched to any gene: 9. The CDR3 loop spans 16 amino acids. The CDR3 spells CASSPALQGGNEKLFF. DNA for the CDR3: TGCGCCAGCAGCCCGGCCTTACAGGGGGGTAATGAAAAACTGTTTTTT.

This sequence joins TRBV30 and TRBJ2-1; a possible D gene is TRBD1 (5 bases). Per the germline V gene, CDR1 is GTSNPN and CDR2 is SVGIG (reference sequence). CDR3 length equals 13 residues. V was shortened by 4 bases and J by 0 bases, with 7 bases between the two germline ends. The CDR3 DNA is TGTGCCTGGACCAGGGTCTCCTACAATGAGCAGTTCTTC. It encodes CAWTRVSYNEQFF.

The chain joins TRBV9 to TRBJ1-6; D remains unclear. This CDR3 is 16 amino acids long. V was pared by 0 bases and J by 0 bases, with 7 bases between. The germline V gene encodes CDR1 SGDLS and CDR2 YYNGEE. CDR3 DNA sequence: TGTGCCAGCAGCGTAGATGAGAGCTCCTATAATTCACCCCTCCACTTT. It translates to CASSVDESSYNSPLHF.

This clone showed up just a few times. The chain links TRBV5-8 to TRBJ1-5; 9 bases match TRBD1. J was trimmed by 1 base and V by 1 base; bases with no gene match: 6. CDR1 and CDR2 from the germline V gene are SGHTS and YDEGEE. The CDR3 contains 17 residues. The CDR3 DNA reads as TGTGCCAGCAGCTTGAACAGGGGGCGAGGGAGCAATCAGCCCCAGCATTTT. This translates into CASSLNRGRGSNQPQHF. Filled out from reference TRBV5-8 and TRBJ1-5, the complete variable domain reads EAGVTQSPTHLIKTRGQQATLRCSPISGHTSVYWYQQALGLGLQFLLWYDEGEERNRGNFPPRFSGRQFPNYSSELNVNALELEDSALYLCASSLNRGRGSNQPQHFGDGTRLSIL.

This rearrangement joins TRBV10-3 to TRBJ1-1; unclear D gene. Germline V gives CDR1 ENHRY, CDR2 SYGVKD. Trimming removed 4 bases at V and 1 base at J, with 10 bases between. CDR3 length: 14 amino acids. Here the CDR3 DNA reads TGTGCCATCAGTGGGGGAGACTCGAACACTGAAGCTTTCTTT. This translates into CAISGGDSNTEAFF.

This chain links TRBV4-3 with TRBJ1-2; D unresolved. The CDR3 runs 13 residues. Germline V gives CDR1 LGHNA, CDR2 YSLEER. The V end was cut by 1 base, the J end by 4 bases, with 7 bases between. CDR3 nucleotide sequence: TGCGCCAGCAGCCAAGCCGGTGGCTATGGCTACACCTTC. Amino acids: CASSQAGGYGYTF.

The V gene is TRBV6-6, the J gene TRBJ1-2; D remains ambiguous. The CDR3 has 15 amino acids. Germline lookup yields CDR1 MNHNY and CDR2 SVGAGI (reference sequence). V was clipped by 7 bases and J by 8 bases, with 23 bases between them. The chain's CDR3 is CASTAAGRLVPGYTF. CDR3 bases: TGTGCCAGCACCGCGGCGGGGAGGCTTGTTCCGGGCTACACCTTC.

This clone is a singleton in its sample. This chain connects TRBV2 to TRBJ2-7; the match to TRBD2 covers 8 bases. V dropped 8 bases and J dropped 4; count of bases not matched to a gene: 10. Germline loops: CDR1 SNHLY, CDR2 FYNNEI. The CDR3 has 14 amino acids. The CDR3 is CASQRESFLYEQYF. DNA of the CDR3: TGTGCCAGCCAGCGGGAGTCTTTCCTTTACGAGCAGTACTTC.

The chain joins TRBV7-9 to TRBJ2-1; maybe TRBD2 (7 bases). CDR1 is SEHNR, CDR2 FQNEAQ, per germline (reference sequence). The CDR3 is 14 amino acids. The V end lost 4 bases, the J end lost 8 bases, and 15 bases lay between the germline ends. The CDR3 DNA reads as TGTGCCAGCAGCTCCCAGAGGGGGGGCCATGAGCAGTTCTTC. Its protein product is CASSSQRGGHEQFF.

Here the CDR3 DNA reads TGTGCCAGCAGCGGACAGGGGGCCGGCAATCAGCCCCAGCATTTT. Protein product: CASSGQGAGNQPQHF. The genes are TRBV7-9 and TRBJ1-5, with 11 bases fitting TRBD1. CDR1 SEHNR and CDR2 FQNEAQ come from the germline V gene (reference sequence). The CDR3 sequence is 15 residues long. Germline trimming cut 5 bases from V and 2 bases from J; bases unmatched to any gene: 2.

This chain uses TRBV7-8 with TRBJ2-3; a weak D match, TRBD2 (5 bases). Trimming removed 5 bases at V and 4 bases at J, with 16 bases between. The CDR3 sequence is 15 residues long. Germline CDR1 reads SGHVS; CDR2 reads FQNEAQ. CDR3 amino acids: CASSAPPAESDTQYF. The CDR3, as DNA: TGTGCCAGCAGCGCCCCCCCAGCGGAGTCAGATACGCAGTATTTT.

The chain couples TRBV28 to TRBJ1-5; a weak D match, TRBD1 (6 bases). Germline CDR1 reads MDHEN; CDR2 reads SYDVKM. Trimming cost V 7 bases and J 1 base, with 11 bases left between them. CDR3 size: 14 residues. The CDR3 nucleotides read TGTGCCAGCAACACTCAGGGGAGCAATCAGCCCCAGCATTTT. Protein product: CASNTQGSNQPQHF. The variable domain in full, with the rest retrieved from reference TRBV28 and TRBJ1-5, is DVKVTQSSRYLVKRTGEKVFLECVQDMDHENMFWYRQDPGLGLRLIYFSYDVKMKEKGDIPEGYSVSREKKERFSLILESASTNQTSMYLCASNTQGSNQPQHFGDGTRLSIL.

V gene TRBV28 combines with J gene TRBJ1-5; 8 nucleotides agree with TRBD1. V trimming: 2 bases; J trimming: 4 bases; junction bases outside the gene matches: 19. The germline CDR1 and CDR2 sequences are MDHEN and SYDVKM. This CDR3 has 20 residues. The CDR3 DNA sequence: TGTGCCAGCAGTTTAGTCCTTTTAATGGCAGGGGGCAGTCCGAATCAGCCCCAGCATTTT. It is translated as CASSLVLLMAGGSPNQPQHF.

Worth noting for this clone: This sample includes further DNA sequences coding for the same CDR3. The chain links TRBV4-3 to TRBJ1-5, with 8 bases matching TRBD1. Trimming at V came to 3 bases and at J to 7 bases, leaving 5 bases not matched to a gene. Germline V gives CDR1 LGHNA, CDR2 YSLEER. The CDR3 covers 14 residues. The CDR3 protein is CASSQDRVDQPQHF. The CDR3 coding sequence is TGCGCCAGCAGCCAGGACAGGGTTGACCAGCCCCAGCATTTT.

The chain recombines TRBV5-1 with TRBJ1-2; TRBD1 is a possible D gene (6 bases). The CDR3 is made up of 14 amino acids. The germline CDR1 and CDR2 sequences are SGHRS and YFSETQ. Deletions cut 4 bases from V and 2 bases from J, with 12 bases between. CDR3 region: CASSPRQENYGYTF. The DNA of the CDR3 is TGCGCCAGCAGCCCCCGACAGGAAAACTATGGCTACACCTTC. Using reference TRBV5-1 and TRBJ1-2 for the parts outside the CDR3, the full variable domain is KAGVTQTPRYLIKTRGQQVTLSCSPISGHRSVSWYQQTPGQGLQFLFEYFSETQRNKGNFPGRFSGRQFSNSRSEMNVSTLELGDSALYLCASSPRQENYGYTFGSGTRLTVV.

The CDR3 loop is CASSPLFSSTSTDTQYF. As DNA, the CDR3 is TGTGCCAGCTCACCTCTGTTTAGCTCAACTAGCACAGATACGCAGTATTTT. This chain links TRBV18 with TRBJ2-3; no reliable D call. Per the germline V gene, CDR1 is KGHSH and CDR2 is LQKENI. The length of the CDR3 is 17 residues. V shed 3 bases and J shed 0 bases, with 16 bases lying between them.

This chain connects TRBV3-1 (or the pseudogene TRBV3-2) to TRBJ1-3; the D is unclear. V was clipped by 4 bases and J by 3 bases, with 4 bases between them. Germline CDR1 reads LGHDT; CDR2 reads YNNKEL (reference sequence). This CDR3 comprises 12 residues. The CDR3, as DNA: TGTGCCAGCAGCCCCCGTGGAAACACCATATATTTT. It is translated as CASSPRGNTIYF.

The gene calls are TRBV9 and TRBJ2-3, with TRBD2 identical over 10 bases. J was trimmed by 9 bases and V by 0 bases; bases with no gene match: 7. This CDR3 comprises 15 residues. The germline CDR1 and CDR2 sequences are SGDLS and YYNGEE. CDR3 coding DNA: TGTGCCAGCAGCGTAGAGAGCGGGAGGGGTTCGACGCAGTATTTT. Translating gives CASSVESGRGSTQYF.

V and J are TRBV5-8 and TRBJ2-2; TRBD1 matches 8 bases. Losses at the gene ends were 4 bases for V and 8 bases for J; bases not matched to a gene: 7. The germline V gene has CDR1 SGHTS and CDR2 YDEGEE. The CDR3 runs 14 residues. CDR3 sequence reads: CASSPGTGRGELFF. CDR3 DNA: TGTGCCAGCAGCCCCGGGACAGGCAGGGGGGAGCTGTTTTTT.

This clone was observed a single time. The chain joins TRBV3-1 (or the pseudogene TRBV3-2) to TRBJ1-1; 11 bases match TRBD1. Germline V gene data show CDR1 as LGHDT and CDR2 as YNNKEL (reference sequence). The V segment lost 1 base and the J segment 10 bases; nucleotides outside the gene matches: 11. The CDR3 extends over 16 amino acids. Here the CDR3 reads CASSQGPSGTGGVAFF. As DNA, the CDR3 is TGTGCCAGCAGCCAAGGCCCCTCCGGGACAGGGGGAGTAGCTTTCTTT.

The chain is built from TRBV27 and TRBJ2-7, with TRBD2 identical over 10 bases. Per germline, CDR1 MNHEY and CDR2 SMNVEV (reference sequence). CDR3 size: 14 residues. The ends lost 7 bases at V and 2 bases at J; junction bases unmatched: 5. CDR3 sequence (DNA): TGTGCCAGCACCGCGCTAGCGGGAGCCTACGAGCAGTACTTC. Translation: CASTALAGAYEQYF.

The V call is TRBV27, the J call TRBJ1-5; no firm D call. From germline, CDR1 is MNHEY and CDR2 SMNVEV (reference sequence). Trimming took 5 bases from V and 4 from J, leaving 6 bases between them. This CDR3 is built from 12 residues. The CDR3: CASSALNQPQHF. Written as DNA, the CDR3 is TGTGCCAGCAGTGCACTAAATCAGCCCCAGCATTTT.